This note documents a single T cell receptor beta chain sequence. Its specificity is unknown. This sample stems from a study of monozygotic twins with inflammatory bowel disease. The study's findings and limits: Relative clonotype sharing with others was diminished in IBD patients versus healthy twins, particularly with disease activity. IBD patients displayed reduced TCRbeta diversity (inverse Simpson) when set against healthy co-twins.

UMIs containing a 6-nucleotide sample barcode were added via template switching. cDNA encoding TCRalpha and TCRbeta underwent two nested PCRs of approximately 17 and 9 cycles, each of which was followed by bead purification. One entry per CDR3 protein, without DNA, is what TCRdb gives after re-calling the 5' RACE reads. This sample lists under 130,000 distinct CDR3 sequences; its ten largest clones have 1.9%. The CDR3 runs to 15 residues. Germline CDR1 MNHEY, CDR2 SVGAGI. This clonotype was sampled from a human donor with ulcerative colitis or Crohn's disease, or a healthy co-twin of an affected twin (not recorded which). The chain couples TRBV6-5 to TRBJ2-3; the D call from TCRdb, TRBD1, cannot be confirmed without DNA. The sample was blood. CDR3 amino acids: CASSSRTGGWNTQYF.